This TCR beta chain was obtained from a study of cytomegalovirus exposure and HLA in healthy donors. Study-wide results and caveats: A later analysis, which compared TCR beta chains of equal frequency, found the HLA-associated ones more clonally expanded. Most TCR sequences were rare, but some public TCRs occurred in many donors. Association of a missense DCLRE1C variant with TCR beta V- and J-gene trimming was reported in a later analysis.

The ends lost 0 bases at V and 0 bases at J; junction bases unmatched: 2. From germline, CDR1 is SGHNT and CDR2 YYREEE (reference sequence). This CDR3 region has 16 residues. 60 Vbeta and 13 Jbeta primers were used in PCR. Measured with immunoSEQ multiplex PCR; TCRdb has only the in-frame clones, and not every one. In the table there are 100,000 to 120,000 clones, about 78% of which are singletons. For this clone: Its specificity is not known.

The sequenced sample consisted of PBMCs. The TCR comes from a woman aged 25-40 years in good health and CMV-seropositive. The rearrangement links TRBV5-4 to TRBJ2-7; 11 bases line up with TRBD2. The CDR3 DNA reads TGTGCCAGCAGCTTGGCCGGGACTAGCGGCTCCTACGAGCAGTACTTC. Translation: CASSLAGTSGSYEQYF.